Following are 23 T cell receptor beta chains from one sample sequenced in a study of shared clonotypes between healthy human individuals. Clones were sequenced by immunoSEQ multiplex PCR, and TCRdb holds only the in-frame ones, with some missing. The sample holds around 1.6 million clones, around 98% seen once. Specimen: naive CD4+ T cells sorted from blood. The subset is: CD45RA+ positively selected. The receptor set was obtained from a man aged 30 to 45 in good health.

The V and J genes are TRBV27 and TRBJ1-1, with D possibly matching TRBD1 (6 bases). The CDR3 is made up of 16 amino acids. V was shortened by 3 bases and J by 3 bases, with 17 bases between the two germline ends. CDR1 MNHEY and CDR2 SMNVEV come from the germline V gene (reference sequence). CDR3 residues: CASSFTGQGFHTEAFF. For the CDR3, the DNA is TGTGCCAGCAGTTTCACAGGGCAGGGGTTTCACACTGAAGCTTTCTTT.

The V and J genes are TRBV29-1 and TRBJ2-3; D perhaps matches TRBD1 (6 bases). The CDR3 spans 13 residues. V was trimmed by 4 bases and J by 2 bases, leaving 10 bases between them. Germline V gene sequence: CDR1 SQVTM, CDR2 ANQGSEA. CDR3 in amino acids: CSVGWDNTDTQYF. As DNA, the CDR3 is TGCAGCGTTGGTTGGGACAACACAGATACGCAGTATTTT.

CDR3 in DNA: TGCGCCAGCAGTCGGGAAACGAACACTGAAGCTTTCTTT. Its translation: CASSRETNTEAFF. The rearrangement links TRBV5-1 to TRBJ1-1, with D unresolved. Germline CDR1 and CDR2: SGHRS and YFSETQ. Trimming cost V 5 bases and J 1 base, with 9 bases left between them. CDR3 length: 13 residues.

J is TRBJ2-7 and V is TRBV6-6; D is possibly TRBD1 or TRBD2 (5 bases each). V dropped 2 bases and J dropped 4 bases, with 18 bases sitting between them. This CDR3 has 16 amino acids. Germline V gene lookup returns CDR1 MNHNY and CDR2 SVGAGI (reference sequence). The CDR3 reads CASSYPTGTAKYEQYF. The CDR3 DNA reads as TGTGCCAGCAGTTACCCCACCGGGACCGCTAAATACGAGCAGTACTTC.

The V and J genes are TRBV4-2 and TRBJ2-7; 7 bases are shared with TRBD2. CDR3 size: 15 residues. Germline CDR1 reads LGHNA; CDR2 reads YNFKEQ. V shed 1 base and J 7 bases; nucleotides not matched to a gene: 10. CDR3 nucleotide sequence: TGTGCCAGCAGCCAAGCGGCGGGAGTGGCGTATGAGCAGTACTTC. Protein sequence: CASSQAAGVAYEQYF.

The rearrangement uses TRBV28 and TRBJ1-2; a possible D gene is TRBD1 (6 bases). Between the trimmed V and J ends, which lost 3 bases and 4 bases, there was a span of 12 bases. The CDR3 contains 14 residues. CDR1 is MDHEN, CDR2 SYDVKM, per germline. For the CDR3, the DNA is TGTGCCAGCAGTTTCGTGGACAGTGTCTATGGCTACACCTTC. Protein: CASSFVDSVYGYTF.

The chain is built from TRBV28 and TRBJ1-2, with 9 bases lining up with TRBD1. There are 15 residues in the CDR3. Germline loops: CDR1 MDHEN, CDR2 SYDVKM. Germline trimming cut 5 bases from V and 2 bases from J; bases unmatched to any gene: 6. DNA for the CDR3: TGTGCCAGCAGTCATTTCGGACAGGGGAACTATGGCTACACCTTC. It is translated as CASSHFGQGNYGYTF.

This clone was seen a single time. The V gene is TRBV27, the J gene TRBJ1-2; 7 nucleotides align to TRBD1. CDR1 is MNHEY, CDR2 SMNVEV, per germline (reference sequence). This CDR3 comprises 13 residues. After removal of 5 bases from V and 5 bases from J, the junction contained 5 bases not matched to a gene. The CDR3: CASSATGFYGYTF. The CDR3 nucleotides are TGTGCCAGCAGTGCGACAGGGTTTTATGGCTACACCTTC.

The V and J genes are TRBV18 and TRBJ2-1; no firm D call. CDR3 size: 14 residues. The V end lost 1 base, the J end lost 9 bases, and 13 bases lay between the germline ends. CDR1 is KGHSH and CDR2 is LQKENI in the germline V gene. CDR3 DNA sequence: TGTGCCAGCTCACCACAAGCTAGTTCCCGTGAGCAGTTCTTC. It encodes CASSPQASSREQFF.

The gene calls are TRBV11-1 and TRBJ2-5, with D tentatively TRBD1 (7 bases). V lost 8 bases, J lost 5 bases, and 18 bases lay in between. Germline CDR1 reads SGHAT; CDR2 reads FQDESV (reference sequence). This CDR3 comprises 14 residues. The CDR3 DNA follows: TGTGCCAGCTCCCGCAGGGGGGCCCGTGAGACCCAGTACTTC. This encodes CASSRRGARETQYF.

The V and J genes are TRBV18 and TRBJ1-5; D not certain. Per germline, CDR1 KGHSH and CDR2 LQKENI. Between the trimmed V and J ends, which lost 3 bases and 15 bases, there was a span of 12 bases. The CDR3 loop spans 11 amino acids. The CDR3 sequence: CASSPQYDWHF. CDR3 sequence (DNA): TGTGCCAGCTCACCTCAATATGACTGGCATTTT. The full variable domain, rest sourced from reference TRBV18 and TRBJ1-5, is NAGVMQNPRHLVRRRGQEARLRCSPMKGHSHVYWYRQLPEEGLKFMVYLQKENIIDESGMPKERFSAEFPKEGPSILRIQQVVRGDSAAYFCASSPQYDWHFGDGTRLSIL.

V gene TRBV5-4 combines with J gene TRBJ1-1, with 12 nucleotides matching TRBD1. Germline V CDR1 and CDR2: SGHNT, YYREEE (reference sequence). This CDR3 is 16 amino acids long. V lost 3 bases to trimming and J lost 4 bases; unmatched junction nucleotides: 7. In DNA form, the CDR3 reads TGTGCCAGCAGCTCGCCGGGACAGGGGGCGGTCACTGAAGCTTTCTTT. Translating it yields CASSSPGQGAVTEAFF.

The rearrangement joins TRBV6-4 to TRBJ1-3, with unresolved D. The V gene lost 7 bases and the J gene lost 0 bases, with 7 bases spanning the gap. The germline V gene encodes CDR1 MRHNA and CDR2 SNTAGT. The CDR3 extends over 13 amino acids. The CDR3 spells CASISNSGNTIYF. Here the CDR3 DNA reads TGTGCCAGCATCAGCAACTCTGGAAACACCATATATTTT.

The rearrangement links TRBV6-5 to TRBJ1-3; the D gene is possibly TRBD1 (6 bases). V lost 3 bases and J lost 4, with 13 bases in between. The CDR3 is 15 amino acids. CDR1 and CDR2 from the germline V gene are MNHEY and SVGAGI. The CDR3 region is CASSYGQGKGNTIYF. Written as DNA, the CDR3 is TGTGCCAGCAGTTATGGTCAGGGGAAAGGAAACACCATATATTTT.

The genes are TRBV18 and TRBJ2-1; D remains unclear. With 0 bases removed from V and 2 bases from J, the gap between germline ends came to 14 bases. Germline V gives CDR1 KGHSH, CDR2 LQKENI. The CDR3 loop spans 17 amino acids. CDR3 region: CASSPPILDRAYNEQFF. DNA for the CDR3: TGTGCCAGCTCACCACCGATCCTTGATAGAGCCTACAATGAGCAGTTCTTC.

V and J are TRBV9 and TRBJ2-1; D gene unclear. V was trimmed by 4 bases and J by 2 bases, leaving 13 bases between them. The germline V gene has CDR1 SGDLS and CDR2 YYNGEE. CDR3 size: 15 residues. CDR3 residues: CASSPSRVTYNEQFF. The CDR3 DNA reads TGTGCCAGCAGCCCGTCACGTGTTACCTACAATGAGCAGTTCTTC.

This rearrangement joins TRBV6-5 to TRBJ2-2; TRBD1 aligns across 7 bases. CDR1 MNHEY and CDR2 SVGAGI come from the germline V gene. This CDR3 contains 15 residues. The V gene end was trimmed by 6 bases and the J gene end by 1 base; junction bases not matched to a gene: 5. The CDR3 sequence: CASRAGTVNTGELFF. CDR3 DNA sequence: TGTGCCAGCAGAGCCGGGACAGTGAACACCGGGGAGCTGTTTTTT.

The chain links TRBV27 to TRBJ2-1; the D gene is possibly TRBD2 (5 bases). From germline, CDR1 is MNHEY and CDR2 SMNVEV (reference sequence). V was pared by 5 bases and J by 8 bases, with 10 bases between. This CDR3 has 12 residues. This CDR3 reads CASSKLGHEQFF. Here the CDR3 DNA reads TGTGCCAGCAGTAAACTAGGTCATGAGCAGTTCTTC.

The chain employs TRBV9 and TRBJ2-5; D perhaps matches TRBD2 (6 bases). This CDR3 has 15 residues. V dropped 0 bases and J dropped 5 bases, with 14 bases sitting between them. CDR1 SGDLS and CDR2 YYNGEE come from the germline V gene. The CDR3 bases are TGTGCCAGCAGCGTAGCAGTTCGTGGGGGGGAGACCCAGTACTTC. It codes for CASSVAVRGGETQYF.

The chain is built from TRBV7-2 and TRBJ2-7, with D possibly being TRBD2 (6 bases). This CDR3 contains 13 residues. The germline V gene has CDR1 SGHTA and CDR2 FQGNSA. V lost 2 bases and J 3 bases, leaving 8 bases between the germline ends. The CDR3 region has the DNA TGTGCCAGCAGCTTAAGGGACTTCTACGAGCAGTACTTC. It codes for CASSLRDFYEQYF.

The rearrangement links TRBV7-2 to TRBJ2-1; no clear D. This CDR3 has 13 residues. Germline CDR1 SGHTA, CDR2 FQGNSA. Trimming shortened V by 4 bases and J by 8 bases, and 12 bases separated the two germline ends. In nucleotides, the CDR3 is TGTGCCAGCAGCTCTAACACTGGCGATGAGCAGTTCTTC. This sequence encodes CASSSNTGDEQFF.

The genes are TRBV5-4 and TRBJ1-1; a possible D gene is TRBD1 (6 bases). The germline V and J ends were trimmed by 0 bases and 10 bases, with 10 bases remaining between them. Germline V gene sequence: CDR1 SGHNT, CDR2 YYREEE (reference sequence). This CDR3 spans 12 amino acids. CDR3 bases: TGTGCCAGCAGCTTGGGGGGGCTGGGAGCTTTCTTT. It specifies CASSLGGLGAFF.

This clone was seen just once. V is TRBV19 and J is TRBJ2-1, with TRBD2 identical over 11 bases. The germline V gene encodes CDR1 LNHDA and CDR2 SQIVND (reference sequence). This CDR3 region has 16 residues. J was trimmed by 5 bases and V by 5 bases; bases with no gene match: 8. Written as DNA, the CDR3 is TGTGCCAGTAGTCCGGAGGGACTAGCGGTAAACAATGAGCAGTTCTTC. This codes for CASSPEGLAVNNEQFF. Filled out from reference TRBV19 and TRBJ2-1, the complete variable domain reads DGGITQSPKYLFRKEGQNVTLSCEQNLNHDAMYWYRQDPGQGLRLIYYSQIVNDFQKGDIAEGYSVSREKKESFPLTVTSAQKNPTAFYLCASSPEGLAVNNEQFFGPGTRLTVL.